A selection of T cell receptor beta chains follows, all from one sample in a study of T cell repertoires in aging, cancer and after chemotherapy. TCRdb reprocessed the multiplex PCR reads with MiXCR, giving one entry per CDR3 protein. The table records 650 to 950 distinct CDR3 sequences, 20% to 25% of them present only once. Source material: blood. The origin of the receptors is a human donor with a blood cancer. The CDR3 runs from the conserved cysteine through the conserved F or W. D genes are given only for firm matches. A row's size may be missing; if present it is once, few, many or a size class.

J | V | size | length | D | DNA | CDR3
TRBJ1-4 | TRBV7-2 | NA | 15 | TRBD1 | TGTGCCAGCAGCTTTGCCGGGACAGGTGATGAAAAACTGTTTTTT | CASSFAGTGDEKLFF
TRBJ1-1 | TRBV30 | NA | 14 | NA | TGTGCCTGGAGTTGGTTACCGGGCCACACTGAAGCTTTCTTT | CAWSWLPGHTEAFF
TRBJ2-3 | TRBV6-4 | many | 16 | TRBD2 | TGTGCCAGCAGTGACTTAGCGGGAGGGCCGACAGATACGCAGTATTTT | CASSDLAGGPTDTQYF
TRBJ2-2 | TRBV7-7 | NA | 16 | TRBD2 | TGTGCCAGCAGATCGACTAGCGGGGCGAACACCGGGGAGCTGTTTTTT | CASRSTSGANTGELFF
TRBJ2-7 | TRBV2 | NA | 10 | NA | TGTGCCAGCACCCGGGACGAGCAGTACTTC | CASTRDEQYF
TRBJ2-2 | TRBV27 | large | 17 | NA | TGTGCCAGCAGTTTAGACCACCTGTTCGCGAACACCGGGGAGCTGTTTTTT | CASSLDHLFANTGELFF
TRBJ2-3 | TRBV12-5 | few | 11 | NA | TGTGCTAGTGGTTTCACAGATACGCAGTATTTT | CASGFTDTQYF
TRBJ1-2 | TRBV12-3/TRBV12-4 | once | 13 | NA | TGTGCCACCGGAAGGGTGGCGCACTATGGCTACACCTTC | CATGRVAHYGYTF
TRBJ2-2 | TRBV6-2/TRBV6-3 | large | 15 | NA | TGTGCCAGCAGTTCGGTCAGGGTGCACACCGGGGAGCTGTTTTTT | CASSSVRVHTGELFF
TRBJ1-3 | TRBV20-1 | medium-sized | 13 | NA | TGCAGTGCTAGGGGGGCCTCTGGAAACACCATATATTTT | CSARGASGNTIYF
TRBJ2-7 | TRBV6-2/TRBV6-3 | NA | 15 | TRBD2 | TGTGCCAGCAGTGTATCCGGGACTAGCGCCTACGAGCAGTACTTC | CASSVSGTSAYEQYF
TRBJ1-1 | TRBV28 | NA | 16 | NA | TGTGCCAGCAGTTTCCCCTGGGGGAGCAGGGGCACTGAAGCTTTCTTT | CASSFPWGSRGTEAFF
TRBJ2-7 | TRBV11-3 | medium-sized | 14 | TRBD1 | TGTGCCAGCAGGGGACAGGGGGGGTCCTACGAGCAGTACTTC | CASRGQGGSYEQYF
TRBJ1-1 | TRBV7-7 | few | 13 | NA | TGTGCCAGCTCCAGGGAGGTGGCCACTGAAGCTTTCTTT | CASSREVATEAFF
TRBJ2-3 | TRBV19 | NA | 18 | TRBD2 | TGTGCCAGTAGTATCCTTACTAGCGGGGGGCGCCCCACAGATACGCAGTATTTT | CASSILTSGGRPTDTQYF
TRBJ2-7 | TRBV27 | NA | 14 | TRBD2 | TGTGCCAGCAGTTTACAACTAGCGGGGGGGAAGCAGTACTTC | CASSLQLAGGKQYF